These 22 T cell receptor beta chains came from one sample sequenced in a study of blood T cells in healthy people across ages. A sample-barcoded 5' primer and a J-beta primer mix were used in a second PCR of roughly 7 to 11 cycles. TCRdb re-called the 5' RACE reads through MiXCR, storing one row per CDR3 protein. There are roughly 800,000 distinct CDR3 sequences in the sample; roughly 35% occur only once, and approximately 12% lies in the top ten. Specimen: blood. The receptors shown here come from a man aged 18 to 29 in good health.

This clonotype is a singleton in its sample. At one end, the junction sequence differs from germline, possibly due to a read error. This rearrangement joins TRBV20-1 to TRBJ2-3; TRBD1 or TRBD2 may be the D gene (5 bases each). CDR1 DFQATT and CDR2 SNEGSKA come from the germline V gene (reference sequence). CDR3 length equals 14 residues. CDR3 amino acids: CSARAAGSTDTRYF. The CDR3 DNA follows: TGCAGTGCTAGAGCGGCAGGGAGCACAGATACGCGGTATTTT.

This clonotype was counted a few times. CDR3 in amino acids: CSARDDGTAGEKLFF. CDR3 nucleotide sequence: TGCAGTGCTAGAGATGATGGGACAGCAGGTGAAAAACTGTTTTTT. The V and J genes are TRBV20-1 and TRBJ1-4; the match to TRBD1 covers 7 bases. Germline assignment: CDR1 DFQATT and CDR2 SNEGSKA (reference sequence). The V segment lost 0 bases and the J segment 7 bases; nucleotides outside the gene matches: 8. The CDR3 runs to 15 residues.

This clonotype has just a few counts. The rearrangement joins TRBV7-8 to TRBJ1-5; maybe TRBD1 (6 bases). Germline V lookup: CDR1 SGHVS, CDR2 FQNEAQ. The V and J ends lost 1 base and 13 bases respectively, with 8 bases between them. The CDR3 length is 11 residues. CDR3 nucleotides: TGTGCCAGCAGCTTAGAGGACAGACAGCATTTT. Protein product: CASSLEDRQHF.

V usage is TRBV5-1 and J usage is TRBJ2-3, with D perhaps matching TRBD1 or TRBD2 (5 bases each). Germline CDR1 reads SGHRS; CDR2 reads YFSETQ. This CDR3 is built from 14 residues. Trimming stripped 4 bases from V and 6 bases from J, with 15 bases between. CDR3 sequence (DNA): TGCGCCAGCAGCCCCATCCTAGCAGGGGATACGCAGTATTTT. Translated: CASSPILAGDTQYF.

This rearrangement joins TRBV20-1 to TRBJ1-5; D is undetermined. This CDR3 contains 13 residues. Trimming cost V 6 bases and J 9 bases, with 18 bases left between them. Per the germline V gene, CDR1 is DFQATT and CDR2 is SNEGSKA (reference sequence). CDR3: CSADPEEPRPQHF. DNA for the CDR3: TGCAGTGCGGATCCCGAGGAGCCTCGGCCCCAGCATTTT.

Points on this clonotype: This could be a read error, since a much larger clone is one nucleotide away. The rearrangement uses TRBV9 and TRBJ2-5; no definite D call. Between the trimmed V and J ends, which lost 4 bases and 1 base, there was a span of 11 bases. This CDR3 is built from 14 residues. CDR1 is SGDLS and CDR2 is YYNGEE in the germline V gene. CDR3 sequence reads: CASSPNAVQETQYF. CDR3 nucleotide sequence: TGTGCCAGCAGCCCAAACGCAGTCCAAGAGACCCAGTACTTC.

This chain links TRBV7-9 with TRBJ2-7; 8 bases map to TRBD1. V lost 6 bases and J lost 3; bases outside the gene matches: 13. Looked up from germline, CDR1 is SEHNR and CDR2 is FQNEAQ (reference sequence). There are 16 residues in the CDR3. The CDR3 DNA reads TGTGCCAGCAGTCGTGAAAAGGACAGGGCTTTCTACGAGCAGTACTTC. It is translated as CASSREKDRAFYEQYF.

For the CDR3, the DNA is TGTGCCAGCAGTTTAATGGCGGCAGGACGAAACACCATATATTTT. Protein: CASSLMAAGRNTIYF. V and J are TRBV27 and TRBJ1-3; D remains ambiguous. The CDR3 is 15 amino acids. Germline assignment: CDR1 MNHEY and CDR2 SMNVEV (reference sequence). V lost 2 bases and J lost 5, with 13 bases in between.

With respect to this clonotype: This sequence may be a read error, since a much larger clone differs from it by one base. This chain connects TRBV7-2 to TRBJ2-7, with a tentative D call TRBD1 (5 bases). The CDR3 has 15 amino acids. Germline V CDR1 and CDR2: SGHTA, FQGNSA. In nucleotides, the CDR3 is TGTGCCAGCAGCATAGCCACCCAAGGGGTCTACGAGCAGTACTTC. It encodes CASSIATQGVYEQYF.

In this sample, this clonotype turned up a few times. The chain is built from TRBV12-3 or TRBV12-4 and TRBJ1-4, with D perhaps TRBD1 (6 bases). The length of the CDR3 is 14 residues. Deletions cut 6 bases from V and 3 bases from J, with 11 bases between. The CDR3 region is CASSPGAPNEKLFF. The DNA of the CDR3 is TGTGCCAGCAGCCCAGGGGCCCCTAATGAAAAACTGTTTTTT.

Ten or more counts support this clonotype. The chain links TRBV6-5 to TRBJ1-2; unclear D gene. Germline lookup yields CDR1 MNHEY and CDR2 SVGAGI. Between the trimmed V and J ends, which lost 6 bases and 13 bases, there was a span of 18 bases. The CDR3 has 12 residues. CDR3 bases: TGTGCCAGCAGGGGGTCGGGAGTCCTGGGCACCTTC. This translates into CASRGSGVLGTF.

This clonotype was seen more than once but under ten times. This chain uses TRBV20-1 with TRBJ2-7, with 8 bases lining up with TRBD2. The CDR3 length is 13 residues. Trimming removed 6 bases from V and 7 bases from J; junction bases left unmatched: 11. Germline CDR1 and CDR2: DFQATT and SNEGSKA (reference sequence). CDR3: CSAIGTGGWEQYF. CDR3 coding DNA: TGCAGTGCGATTGGCACGGGAGGGTGGGAGCAGTACTTC.

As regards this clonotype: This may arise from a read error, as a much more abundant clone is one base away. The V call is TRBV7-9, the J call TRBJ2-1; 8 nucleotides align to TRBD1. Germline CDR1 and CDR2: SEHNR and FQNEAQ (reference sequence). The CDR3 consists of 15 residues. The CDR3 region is CASSVRNSGGNERFF. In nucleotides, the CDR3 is TGTGCCAGCAGCGTTAGGAACTCAGGGGGCAATGAGCGGTTCTTC.

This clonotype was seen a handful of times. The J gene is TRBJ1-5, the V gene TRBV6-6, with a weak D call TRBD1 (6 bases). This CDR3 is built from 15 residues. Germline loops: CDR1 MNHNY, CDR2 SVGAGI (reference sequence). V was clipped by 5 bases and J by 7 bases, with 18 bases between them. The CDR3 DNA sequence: TGTGCCAGCAGTCCCGCGGGGGCGCAGGACCAGCCCCAGCATTTT. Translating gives CASSPAGAQDQPQHF.

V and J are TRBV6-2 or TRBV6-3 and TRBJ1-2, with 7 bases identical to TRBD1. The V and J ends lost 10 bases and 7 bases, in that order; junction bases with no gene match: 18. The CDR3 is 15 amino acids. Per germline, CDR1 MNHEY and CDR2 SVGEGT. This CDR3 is CATRPGTVSDCGYTF. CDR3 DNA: TGTGCCACCCGTCCCGGGACAGTTTCGGACTGTGGCTACACCTTC.

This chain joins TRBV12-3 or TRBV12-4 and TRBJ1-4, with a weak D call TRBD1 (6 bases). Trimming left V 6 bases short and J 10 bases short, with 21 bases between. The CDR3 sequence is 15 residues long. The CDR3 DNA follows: TGTGCCAGCAGGCCCGGGGGCCGTCGGGGGGGAAAACTGTTTTTT. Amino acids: CASRPGGRRGGKLFF.

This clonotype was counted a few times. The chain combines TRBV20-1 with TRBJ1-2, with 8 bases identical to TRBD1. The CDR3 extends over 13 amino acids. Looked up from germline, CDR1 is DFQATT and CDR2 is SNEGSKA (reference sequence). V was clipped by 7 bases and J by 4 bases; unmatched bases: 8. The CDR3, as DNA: TGCAGTGGAAAGGGACAGGCGGGCTATGGCTACACCTTC. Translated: CSGKGQAGYGYTF.

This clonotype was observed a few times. The DNA for the CDR3 is TGCGCCAGCAGCCAAGGTATACAAGCGGGGGCTTCAAATGAGCAGTTCTTC. It is translated as CASSQGIQAGASNEQFF. The rearrangement uses TRBV4-3 and TRBJ2-1; 8 bases agree with TRBD2. V shed 1 base, J shed 7 bases, and the junction held 12 bases outside the gene matches. Per germline, CDR1 LGHNA and CDR2 YSLEER. The CDR3 covers 17 residues.

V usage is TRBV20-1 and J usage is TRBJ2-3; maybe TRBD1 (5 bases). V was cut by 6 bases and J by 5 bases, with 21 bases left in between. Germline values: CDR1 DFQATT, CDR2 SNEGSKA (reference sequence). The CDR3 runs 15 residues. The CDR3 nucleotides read TGCAGTGCGTTTACCGGCGACAGAGCCTTAGATACGCAGTATTTT. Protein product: CSAFTGDRALDTQYF.

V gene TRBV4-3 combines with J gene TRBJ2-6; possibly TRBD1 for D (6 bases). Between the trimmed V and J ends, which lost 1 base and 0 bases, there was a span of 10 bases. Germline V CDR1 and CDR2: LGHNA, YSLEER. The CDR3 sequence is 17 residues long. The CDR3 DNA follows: TGCGCCAGCAGCCAAGGCACAGGGCTCTCTGGGGCCAACGTCCTGACTTTC. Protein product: CASSQGTGLSGANVLTF.

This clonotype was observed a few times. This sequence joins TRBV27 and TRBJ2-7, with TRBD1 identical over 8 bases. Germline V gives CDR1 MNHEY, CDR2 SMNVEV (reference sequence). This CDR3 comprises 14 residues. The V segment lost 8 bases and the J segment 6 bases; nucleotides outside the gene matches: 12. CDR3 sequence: CASVPFQGASEQYF. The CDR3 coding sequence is TGTGCCAGCGTCCCCTTCCAGGGGGCGAGCGAGCAGTACTTC.

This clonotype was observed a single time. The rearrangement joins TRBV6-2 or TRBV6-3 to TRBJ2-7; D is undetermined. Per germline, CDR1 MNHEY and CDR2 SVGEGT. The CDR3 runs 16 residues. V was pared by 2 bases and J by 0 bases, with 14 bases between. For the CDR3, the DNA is TGTGCCAGCAGTTACGTCCCCGCCCACGACTCCTACGAGCAGTACTTC. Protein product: CASSYVPAHDSYEQYF.